This TCR beta chain came from a study of PD-1 blockade in classical Hodgkin lymphoma. Study observations and caveats: For complete responders, baseline diversity was comparable to that of newly diagnosed patients. What drove the repertoire differences, possibly disease activity or prior therapy, has not been defined. At baseline, newly diagnosed patients reportedly showed less TCR diversity than healthy donors.

The time point here: cycle 4 day 1 (C4D1), after 6 weeks of nivolumab. Each of the patients experienced relapse following autologous stem cell transplantation, and their brentuximab vedotin exposure differed. This CDR3 comprises 15 residues. Between the trimmed V and J ends, which lost 3 bases and 4 bases, there was a span of 14 bases. Per the germline V gene, CDR1 is SGHRS and CDR2 is YFSETQ. Points on this clone: Its antigen is not known.

Using immunoSEQ multiplex PCR, the repertoire was profiled, and TCRdb retains in-frame clones only, with some absent. The sample lists about 41,000 clones; roughly 69% were seen once. This TCR was recovered from a human donor with classical Hodgkin lymphoma. The chain carries TRBV5-1 and TRBJ2-1; a weak D match, TRBD2 (7 bases). The starting material was peripheral blood mononuclear cells (PBMCs), obtained before the fourth cycle of nivolumab. CDR3 nucleotides: TGCGCCAGCAGCTCCCATGGGGGGGCGTACAATGAGCAGTTCTTC. It specifies CASSSHGGAYNEQFF.